The entry below gives a single TCR beta chain sequence along with its context. The data originate from a study of blood T cell repertoires in COVID-19. Study context: COVID-19 samples collected from the United States, Italy and Spain covered acute and convalescent phases. PBMCs, B-cell-depleted T cells, or T cells were the source of the cDNA or gDNA that made up the material.

The V gene lost 0 bases and the J gene lost 2 bases, with 13 bases spanning the gap. The CDR3 length is 16 residues. Germline lookup yields CDR1 SGHDN and CDR2 FVKESK. Original processing notes: Nucleated cell number was recorded as an estimate derived from reference gene primer amplification. Repertoires were generated with immunoSEQ multiplex PCR, while TCRdb's copy carries only in-frame clones and drops some. From that table come the V and J calls and clone size; the DNA was used to work out D and trimming. The table records approximately 210,000 clones, 75% to 90% of them present only once. The sequence came from a woman aged 40 to 50 with acute or convalescent COVID-19. Sequencing was done on a sample of peripheral blood. This chain connects TRBV14 to TRBJ1-2; tentative D call: TRBD1 (6 bases). CDR3 amino acids: CASSQDPGQLNYGYTF. The CDR3 DNA is TGTGCCAGCAGCCAAGACCCCGGACAGTTGAACTATGGCTACACCTTC.